These 5 T cell receptor beta chains originate from one sample sequenced in a study of CD8 T cells in Susac syndrome. The authors reverse transcribed roughly 0.5 to 1 ug RNA with random hexamers. TCRdb reprocessed the immunoSEQ multiplex PCR reads with MiXCR, giving one entry per CDR3 protein. The sample includes under 550,000 distinct CDR3 sequences, approximately 89% of them seen just once. The material sequenced was CD8+ T cells from PBMCs. These receptors came from a human donor with multiple sclerosis.

The sample holds one count of this clonotype. The chain couples TRBV6-5 to TRBJ2-7; no definite D call. Trimming took off 4 bases at V and 5 bases at J, with 6 bases between the two ends. CDR1 MNHEY and CDR2 SVGAGI come from the germline V gene. This CDR3 spans 11 amino acids. CDR3 protein: CASSSGNEQYF. The CDR3 nucleotides read TGTGCCAGCAGTTCGGGTAACGAGCAGTACTTC.

The rearrangement uses TRBV29-1 and TRBJ1-4; 8 bases fit TRBD1. Germline values: CDR1 SQVTM, CDR2 ANQGSEA. Trimming took 4 bases from V and 6 from J; bases not matched to a gene: 4. CDR3 size: 13 residues. CDR3 protein: CSVVQGADEKLFF. The CDR3 DNA follows: TGCAGCGTTGTTCAGGGGGCCGATGAAAAACTGTTTTTT.

V is TRBV29-1 and J is TRBJ2-1; D possibly corresponds to TRBD2 (5 bases). Germline V gene lookup returns CDR1 SQVTM and CDR2 ANQGSEA. With 6 bases removed from V and 7 bases from J, the gap between germline ends came to 7 bases. The CDR3 is 10 amino acids. The CDR3 sequence is CSVQRNEQFF. The CDR3 nucleotides are TGCAGCGTCCAGCGGAATGAGCAGTTCTTC.

CDR3 nucleotide sequence: TGTGCCAGCAGCTATAGACAGGTTGAAGCTTTCTTT. Translated: CASSYRQVEAFF. The chain employs TRBV5-8 and TRBJ1-1; weak D call: TRBD1 (6 bases). The CDR3 totals 12 residues. Germline V gene lookup returns CDR1 SGHTS and CDR2 YDEGEE. Trimming left V 3 bases short and J 7 bases short, with 10 bases between.

V gene TRBV2 combines with J gene TRBJ2-1; 9 nucleotides agree with TRBD2. Germline V gene lookup returns CDR1 SNHLY and CDR2 FYNNEI. The trim removed 7 bases at V and 5 bases at J, leaving 15 bases unmatched. The CDR3 is made up of 17 amino acids. The CDR3 spells CASKGLAGPHQHNEQFF. CDR3 bases: TGTGCCAGCAAGGGCCTAGCGGGACCACACCAGCACAATGAGCAGTTCTTC.